This T cell receptor (beta chain) was sequenced for a study of cytomegalovirus exposure and HLA in healthy donors (dated 2017 in TCRdb). Regarding the research as a whole: An earlier analysis of 587 of the donors reported around 280 Gb of sequence data and around 100 million unique TCR beta sequences obtained from around 180 million T cells. Approximately 330 gigabases of sequencing data and 70 million to 95 million unique TCR sequences made up an early release that covered 500 to 700 HLA-typed donors. Of the roughly 410 genotyped donors, less than 90% were placed in the genetic ancestry cluster associated with self-reported Caucasian donors. The study aimed to test whether cataloging public T cell receptors could reveal signatures of past pathogen exposure. The study used immunosequencing to profile the T cell repertoires of 666 subjects and linked those repertoires to cytomegalovirus serostatus. Along with the approximately 700-subject first cohort, a separate validation cohort of around 110 different subjects was used. To predict cytomegalovirus infection status, the study brought together high-throughput TCR immunosequencing, statistical association of individual TCRs with disease status, and machine learning. A later analysis re-examined previously published TCR beta repertoires from around 670 donors and added high-resolution HLA genotyping to investigate patterns of TCR occurrence. The later analysis used no new phenotypic data to find candidate immune exposures, relying instead on TCR beta sequences and their occurrence across donors. An earlier analysis of more than 450 of the donors used high-throughput TCR beta sequencing to judge whether each TCR beta V gene segment behaved as functional or pseudogenic. Donor age, sex, ethnicity and CMV serostatus were compiled together with the repertoire data. In a later genetic analysis, genome-wide SNP genotypes for about 65% of the 666 donors were used, and that subset was treated as a discovery cohort. Every repertoire in the discovery cohort had been generated on one and the same sequencing platform. HLA typing covered class I and class II loci at four-digit resolution. The number of donors typed differed by locus, with roughly 620-630 for A, B, C, DRB1 and DQB1, about 500 for DQA1, approximately 580 for DPA1, and some 450 for DPB1. Four to six DR-DQ haplotypes were handled as single units for association and clustering because linkage in the cohort was strong. Across 398 genotyped donors of the cohort, an average of roughly 200,000 unique TCR beta nucleotide sequences per donor were sequenced, and roughly 20% of those sequences were non-productive. Paper-wide results and their limitations: In a later genetic analysis, a missense DCLRE1C variant was associated with V-gene and J-gene trimming of TCR beta chains, and the association was replicated in an independent cohort. This cohort had only TCR beta chains sequenced, and the lack of alpha or paired-chain data limited which features could be detected. Most CMV-associated TCR beta chains appeared to be HLA-restricted in a later analysis, and the HLA associations seemed to be driven largely by CMV exposure. Because some donors lacked HLA typing at each locus, the association tests relied only on the typed subset. The 87-base-pair reads could not distinguish some IMGT-functional V segments, including TRBV6-2 and TRBV6-3, so those segments were excluded. Most TCR sequences were observed very rarely across donors, whereas some public TCRs were present in many individuals. The classifier was reported to diagnose cytomegalovirus status with high specificity and sensitivity in both the original and validation cohorts. When HLA alleles, especially DR and DQ, strongly co-occurred, attributing TCR associations to individual alleles was difficult. A total of 150 to 200 TCR beta chains were listed by the study as associated with cytomegalovirus. Because counts were too low, about 15 rarely observed V segments, including chromosome 9 orphons, were left out of the earlier analysis of roughly 600 of the donors. A further reported finding was that TCR beta sequences accurately predicted the HLA-A and HLA-B alleles for most subjects in the first cohort. According to the authors, the approach could potentially be generalized to other disease states and immunological phenotypes. A cluster of highly shared sequence variants was judged likely to represent a technical artifact of the sequencing pipeline. According to a later analysis, TCR association rates differed among HLA loci, with DRB1 alleles showing the most associated TCRs and HLA-C alleles showing the fewest. Correlated functional status among segregating V segments might reflect linkage disequilibrium, but an unknown experimental factor could not be ruled out. A few of the identified cytomegalovirus-associated TCR beta chains were confirmed in vitro to be specific for cytomegalovirus antigens. The presence/absence analyses assumed that sequencing depth was roughly uniform across donors, and that assumption may not be true. For the cohort, immune exposure information was limited to CMV serostatus. According to a later analysis, parvovirus B19, influenza, CMV and Epstein-Barr virus appeared linked to several top co-occurrence clusters. In an earlier analysis of over 550 of the donors, most TCR beta V segments were observed in productive rearrangements about 87% or about 30% of the time, broadly matching IMGT annotations. A later genetic analysis reported fewer N-insertions in productive TCRs among donors in an Asian-associated ancestry cluster than the roughly 620-donor mean. In a later analysis, HLA-associated TCR beta chains showed more clonal expansion and lower generation probabilities than non-associated chains that were equally common. In a later analysis, about 16,000 TCR beta sequences were associated with specific HLA alleles at a false discovery rate of 0.05.

With respect to this clone: The target of this receptor is not known. Per-base quality was not reported, and no clone a single base away is much larger than it.

The cohort consisted of approximately 690 healthy bone marrow donors. Cohort members were all nominally healthy when sampled, although unrecorded immune exposures were likely present. Of the approximately 700 cohort members, roughly 300 had positive CMV serostatus and about 330 had negative CMV serostatus, and CMV serostatus was not recorded for the donor. Each donor provided a peripheral blood sample, and peripheral blood mononuclear cells were used for TCR beta sequencing. The Qiagen DNeasy Blood Extraction Kit was used to extract genomic DNA from the blood cell samples. The germline V gene provides CDR1 ENHRY and CDR2 SYGVKD. The junction shows trimming of 6 bases on V and 11 bases on J, and the gene matches do not reach 7 bases of it. From cysteine to phenylalanine, the CDR3 is 13 amino acids long. Only the CDR3 DNA is retained, 39 bases long and in frame from the first base. Receptor amplification or capture employed the immunoSEQ multiplex PCR assay. The multiplex PCR relied on a mix of 60 forward primers for TCR Vbeta segments and 13 reverse primers for TCR Jbeta segments. The CDR3 region of rearranged TCR beta genes was amplified from genomic DNA by a multiplex PCR assay. Amplified TCR beta libraries were sequenced as 87-base-pair reads on the Illumina HiSeq System. The source study handled its data this way. Across the 640 or so repertoires, a later analysis counted 60 million to 90 million unique TCR beta chains, around 10 million of which were shared by at least two donors. Raw reads were error-corrected and collapsed into unique sequences by a nearest-neighbor algorithm in which closely related sequences were merged to remove PCR and sequencing errors. V, D and J gene segments were assigned by aligning CDR3 sequences to IMGT reference sequences. For a sequence to be retained, a match of at least six nucleotides was required to both a V gene segment and a J gene segment. A rearrangement counted as productive if the CDR3 had no stop codons and remained in frame with V and J, and every other rearrangement counted as non-productive. CDR3 was defined by IMGT convention, running from the second conserved V-encoded cysteine to the conserved J-encoded phenylalanine. In an earlier analysis of around 600 of the donors, sequences lacking an unambiguous match to a single V gene segment were excluded. In an earlier analysis of some 590 of the donors, a V segment was called functional when productive rearrangements were above 56.7%, and segregating when the standard deviation between donors exceeded 5%. A statistical classification framework was built to diagnose cytomegalovirus status from the catalog of TCR beta chain sequences. V and J gene assignment, in a later analysis, came from comparing TCR nucleotide sequences with IMGT/GENE-DB human TR gene sequences. The TCRdist pipeline was used in a later analysis to assign CDR3 sequences and most-parsimonious VDJ recombination scenarios. A later analysis defined each TCR beta chain by its CDR3 amino acid sequence plus V-gene family, and excluded reads lacking a unique V-gene family. To address suspected cross-contamination and a sequencing artifact, a later analysis removed under 600 highly shared, low-generation-probability nucleotide sequences. A later analysis calculated a clonal expansion index for each public chain from normalized within-repertoire ranks of inferred template counts. A later analysis computed generation probabilities with a VDJ recombination model fitted to out-of-frame rearrangements, and checked the results against IGoR. In a later analysis, hypergeometric tests were used to score TCR-TCR, TCR-HLA and TCR-CMV co-occurrence, with a repertoire-size bias correction applied to TCR pairs. In a later analysis, false discovery rates were estimated by permuting HLA or CMV assignments 20 times. In a later analysis, co-occurring TCRs were grouped using DBSCAN, with TCRdist sequence similarity added in when clustering inside HLA-allele-positive subsets. Repertoires with fewer than 30,000 or more than 120,000 public chains were left out of co-occurrence clustering, as were a handful of repertoires with anomalous nucleotide sharing. TCRdb mirrors the immuneACCESS table, restricted to in-frame sequences. Some clones are absent from its copies; in checked studies, under half trace to an unresolved V gene, and the reason for the others is unknown. Clonal size and the V and J genes are those of that table, whereas D and trimming came from the DNA. Within this sample are about 160,000 clones, with over 75% of them counted one time only. The ten largest clonotypes hold about 1.9% of the sample.

Sequenced: PBMCs. This TCR came from a human donor in good health. The chain employs TRBV10-3 and TRBJ1-1; 12 central nucleotides agree with TRBD1. The CDR3 region: CAISAGQGAAAFF. Read as DNA, the sequence is TGTGCCATCAGCGCGGGACAGGGGGCGGCCGCTTTCTTT.